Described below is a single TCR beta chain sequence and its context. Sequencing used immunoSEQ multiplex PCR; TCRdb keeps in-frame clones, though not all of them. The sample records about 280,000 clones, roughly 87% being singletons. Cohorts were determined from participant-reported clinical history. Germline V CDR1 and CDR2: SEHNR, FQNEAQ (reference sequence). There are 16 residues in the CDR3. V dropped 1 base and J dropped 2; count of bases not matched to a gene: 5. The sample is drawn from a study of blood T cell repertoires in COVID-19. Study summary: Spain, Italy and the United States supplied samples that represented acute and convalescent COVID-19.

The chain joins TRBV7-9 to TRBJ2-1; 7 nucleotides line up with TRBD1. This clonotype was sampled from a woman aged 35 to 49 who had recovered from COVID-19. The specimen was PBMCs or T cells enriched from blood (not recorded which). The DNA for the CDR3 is TGTGCCAGCAGCTTAGGTAGGGGGCAGACCTACAATGAGCAGTTCTTC. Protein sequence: CASSLGRGQTYNEQFF. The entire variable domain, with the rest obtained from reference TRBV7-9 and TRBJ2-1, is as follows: DTGVSQNPRHKITKRGQNVTFRCDPISEHNRLYWYRQTLGQGPEFLTYFQNEAQLEKSRLLSDRFSAERPKGSFSTLEIQRTEQGDSAMYLCASSLGRGQTYNEQFFGPGTRLTVL.